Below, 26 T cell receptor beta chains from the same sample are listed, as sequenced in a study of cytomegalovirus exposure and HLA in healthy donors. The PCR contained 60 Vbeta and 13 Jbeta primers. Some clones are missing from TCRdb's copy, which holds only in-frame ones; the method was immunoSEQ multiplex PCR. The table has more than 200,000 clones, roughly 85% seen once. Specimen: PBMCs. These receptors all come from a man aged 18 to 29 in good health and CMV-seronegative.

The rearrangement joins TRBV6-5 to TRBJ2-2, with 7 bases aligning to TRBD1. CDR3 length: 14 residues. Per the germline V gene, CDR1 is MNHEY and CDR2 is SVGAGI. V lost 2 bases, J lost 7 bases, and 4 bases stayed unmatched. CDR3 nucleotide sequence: TGTGCCAGCAGTTACGACAGGGTTGGCGGGGAGCTGTTTTTT. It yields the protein CASSYDRVGGELFF.

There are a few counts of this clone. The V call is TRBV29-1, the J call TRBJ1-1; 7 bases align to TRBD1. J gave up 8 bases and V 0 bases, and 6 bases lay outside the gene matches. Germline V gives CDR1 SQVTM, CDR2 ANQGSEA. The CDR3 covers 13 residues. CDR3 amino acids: CSVEDPGQTEAFF. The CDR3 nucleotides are TGCAGCGTTGAAGATCCGGGACAGACAGAAGCTTTCTTT.

CDR3 sequence: CASSRGLAGEPGYEQYF. The CDR3 DNA is TGTGCCAGCAGTAGGGGACTAGCGGGAGAACCAGGCTACGAGCAGTACTTC. The V and J genes are TRBV25-1 and TRBJ2-7, with 14 positions matching TRBD2. J was trimmed by 3 bases and V by 5 bases; bases with no gene match: 9. The CDR3 spans 17 residues. CDR1 and CDR2 (germline): MGHDK, SYGVNS.

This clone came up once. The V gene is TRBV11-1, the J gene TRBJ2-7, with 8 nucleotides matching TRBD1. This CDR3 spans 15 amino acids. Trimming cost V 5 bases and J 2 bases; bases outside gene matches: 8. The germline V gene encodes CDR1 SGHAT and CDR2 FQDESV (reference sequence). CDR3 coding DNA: TGTGCCAGCAGCAACCCGGGACAGGATCCCTACGAGCAGTACTTC. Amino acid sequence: CASSNPGQDPYEQYF.

As DNA, the CDR3 is TGCGCCAGCAGCCAAAATTCCGACAGCATGAACACTGAAGCTTTCTTT. Translation: CASSQNSDSMNTEAFF. The chain links TRBV4-3 to TRBJ1-1; tentative D call: TRBD1 (5 bases). The CDR3 sequence is 16 residues long. The V gene's germline CDR1 is LGHNA and CDR2 YSLEER. V shed 2 bases and J shed 0 bases, with 13 bases lying between them.

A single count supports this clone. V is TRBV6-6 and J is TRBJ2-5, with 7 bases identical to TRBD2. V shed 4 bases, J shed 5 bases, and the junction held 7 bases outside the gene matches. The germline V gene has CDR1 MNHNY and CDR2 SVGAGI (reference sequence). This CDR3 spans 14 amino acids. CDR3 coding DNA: TGTGCCAGCAGTTCCCAGACCGGGGGGGAGACCCAGTACTTC. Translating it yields CASSSQTGGETQYF.

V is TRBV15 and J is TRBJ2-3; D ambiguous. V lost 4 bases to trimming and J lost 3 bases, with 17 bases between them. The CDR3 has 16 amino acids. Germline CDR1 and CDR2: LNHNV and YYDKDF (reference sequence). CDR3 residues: CATSKRLTEATDTQYF. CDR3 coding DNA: TGTGCCACCAGCAAACGGTTAACCGAGGCAACAGATACGCAGTATTTT.

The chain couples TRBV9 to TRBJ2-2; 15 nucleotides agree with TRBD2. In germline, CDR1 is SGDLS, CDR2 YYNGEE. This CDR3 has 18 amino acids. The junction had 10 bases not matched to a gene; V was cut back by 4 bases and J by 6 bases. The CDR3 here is CASSHRTSGGASAGELFF. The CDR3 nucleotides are TGTGCCAGCAGCCACCGGACTAGCGGGGGGGCCTCTGCCGGGGAGCTGTTTTTT.

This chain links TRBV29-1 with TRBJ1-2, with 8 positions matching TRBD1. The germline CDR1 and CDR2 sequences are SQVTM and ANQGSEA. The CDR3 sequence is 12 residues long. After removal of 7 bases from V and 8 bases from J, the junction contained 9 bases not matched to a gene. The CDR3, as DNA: TGCAGCGCCTCAGGAGGACAGGGCGGCTACACCTTC. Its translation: CSASGGQGGYTF.

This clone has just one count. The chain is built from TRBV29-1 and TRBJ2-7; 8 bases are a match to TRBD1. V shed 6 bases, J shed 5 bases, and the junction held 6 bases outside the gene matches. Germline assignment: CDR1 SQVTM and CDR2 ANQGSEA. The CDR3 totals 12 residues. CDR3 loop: CSVEDRAHEQYF. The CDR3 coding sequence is TGCAGCGTAGAGGACAGGGCCCACGAGCAGTACTTC.

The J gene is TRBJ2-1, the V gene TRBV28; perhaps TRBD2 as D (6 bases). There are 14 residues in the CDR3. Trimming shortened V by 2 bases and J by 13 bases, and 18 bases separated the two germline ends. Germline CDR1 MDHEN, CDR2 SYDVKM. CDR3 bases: TGTGCCAGCAGTTTAGTCGACTTGCGGGAAAAACAGTTCTTC. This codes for CASSLVDLREKQFF.

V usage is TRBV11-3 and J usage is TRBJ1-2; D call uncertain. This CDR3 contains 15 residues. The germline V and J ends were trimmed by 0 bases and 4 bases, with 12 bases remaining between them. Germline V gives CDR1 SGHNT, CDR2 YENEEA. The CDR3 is CASSLDPGTAYGYTF. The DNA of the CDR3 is TGTGCCAGCAGCTTAGATCCCGGCACAGCCTATGGCTACACCTTC.

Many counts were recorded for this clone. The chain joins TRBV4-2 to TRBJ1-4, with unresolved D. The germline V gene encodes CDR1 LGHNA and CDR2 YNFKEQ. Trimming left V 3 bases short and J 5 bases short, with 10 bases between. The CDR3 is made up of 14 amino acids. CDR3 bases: TGTGCCAGCAGCCACGGGTCCTCAAATGAAAAACTGTTTTTT. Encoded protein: CASSHGSSNEKLFF.

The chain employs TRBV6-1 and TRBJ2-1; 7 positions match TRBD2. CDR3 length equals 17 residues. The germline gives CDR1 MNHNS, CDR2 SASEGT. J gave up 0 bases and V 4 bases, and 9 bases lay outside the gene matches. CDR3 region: CASSASTSFSSYNEQFF. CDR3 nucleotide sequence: TGTGCCAGCAGTGCATCGACTAGCTTTAGCTCCTACAATGAGCAGTTCTTC.

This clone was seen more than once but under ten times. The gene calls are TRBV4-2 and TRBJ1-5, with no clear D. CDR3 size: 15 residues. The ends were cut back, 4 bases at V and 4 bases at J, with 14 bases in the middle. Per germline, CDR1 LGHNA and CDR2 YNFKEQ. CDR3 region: CASSLREGENQPQHF. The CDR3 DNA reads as TGTGCCAGCAGCCTAAGAGAGGGTGAGAATCAGCCCCAGCATTTT.

The CDR3: CASSWEAYEQYF. In nucleotides, the CDR3 is TGTGCCAGCAGCTGGGAGGCCTACGAGCAGTACTTC. The V call is TRBV13, the J call TRBJ2-7; a weak D match, TRBD2 (6 bases). The germline gives CDR1 PRHDT, CDR2 FYEKMQ (reference sequence). V lost 4 bases and J lost 2, with 6 bases in between. CDR3 length: 12 amino acids.

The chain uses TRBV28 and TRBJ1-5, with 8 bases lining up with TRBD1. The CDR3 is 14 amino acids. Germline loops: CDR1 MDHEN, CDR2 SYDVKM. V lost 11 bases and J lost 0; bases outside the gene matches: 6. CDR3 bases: TGTGCCGGAAGTACAGGGGGTAGCAATCAGCCCCAGCATTTT. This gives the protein CAGSTGGSNQPQHF. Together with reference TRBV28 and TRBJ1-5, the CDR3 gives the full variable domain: DVKVTQSSRYLVKRTGEKVFLECVQDMDHENMFWYRQDPGLGLRLIYFSYDVKMKEKGDIPEGYSVSREKKERFSLILESASTNQTSMYLCAGSTGGSNQPQHFGDGTRLSIL.

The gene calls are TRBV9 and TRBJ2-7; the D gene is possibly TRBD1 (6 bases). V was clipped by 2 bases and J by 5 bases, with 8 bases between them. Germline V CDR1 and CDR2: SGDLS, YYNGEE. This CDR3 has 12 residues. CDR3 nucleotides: TGTGCCAGCAGCGTTAGGGACAACGAGCAGTACTTC. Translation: CASSVRDNEQYF.

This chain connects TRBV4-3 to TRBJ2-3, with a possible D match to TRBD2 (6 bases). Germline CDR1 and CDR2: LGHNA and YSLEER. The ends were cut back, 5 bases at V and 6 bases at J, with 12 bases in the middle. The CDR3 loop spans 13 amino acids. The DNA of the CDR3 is TGCGCCAGCAGCTCAAGACTAGGGGATACGCAGTATTTT. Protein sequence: CASSSRLGDTQYF.

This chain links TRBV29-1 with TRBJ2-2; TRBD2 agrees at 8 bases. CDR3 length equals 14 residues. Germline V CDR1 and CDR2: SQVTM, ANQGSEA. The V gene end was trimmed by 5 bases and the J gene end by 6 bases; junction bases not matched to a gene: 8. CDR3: CSVRRERESGELFF. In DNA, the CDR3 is TGCAGCGTTAGGAGGGAGCGGGAGTCCGGGGAGCTGTTTTTT.

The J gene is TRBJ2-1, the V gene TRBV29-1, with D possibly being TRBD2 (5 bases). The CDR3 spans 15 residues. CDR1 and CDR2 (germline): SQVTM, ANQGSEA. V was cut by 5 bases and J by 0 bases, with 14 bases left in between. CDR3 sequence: CSVSSTGSSYNEQFF. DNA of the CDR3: TGCAGCGTTTCTTCGACGGGAAGCTCCTACAATGAGCAGTTCTTC.

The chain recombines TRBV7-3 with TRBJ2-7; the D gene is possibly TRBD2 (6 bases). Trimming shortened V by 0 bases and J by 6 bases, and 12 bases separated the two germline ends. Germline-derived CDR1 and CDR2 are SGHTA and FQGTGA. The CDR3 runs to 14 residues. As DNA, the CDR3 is TGTGCCAGCAGCTTAACCTCGACTAGTCCCGAGCAGTACTTC. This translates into CASSLTSTSPEQYF.

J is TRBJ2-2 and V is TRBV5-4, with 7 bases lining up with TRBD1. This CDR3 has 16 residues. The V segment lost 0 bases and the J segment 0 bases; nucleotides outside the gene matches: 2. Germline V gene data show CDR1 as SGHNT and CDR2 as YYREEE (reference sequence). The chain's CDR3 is CASSLDDRANTGELFF. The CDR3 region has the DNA TGTGCCAGCAGCTTGGACGACAGGGCGAACACCGGGGAGCTGTTTTTT.

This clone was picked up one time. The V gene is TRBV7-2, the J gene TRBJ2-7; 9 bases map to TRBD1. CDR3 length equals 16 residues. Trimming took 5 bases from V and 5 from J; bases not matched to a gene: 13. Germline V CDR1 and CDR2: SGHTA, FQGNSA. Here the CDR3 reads CASSRAPGQGSDEQYF. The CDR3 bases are TGTGCCAGCAGCAGAGCACCGGGACAGGGCTCGGACGAGCAGTACTTC.

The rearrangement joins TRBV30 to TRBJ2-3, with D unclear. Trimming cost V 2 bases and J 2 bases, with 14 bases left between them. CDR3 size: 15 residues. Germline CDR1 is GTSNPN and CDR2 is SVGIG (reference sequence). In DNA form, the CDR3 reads TGTGCCTGGAGTATTTCTTCCGGGTACACAGATACGCAGTATTTT. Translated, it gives CAWSISSGYTDTQYF.

DNA for the CDR3: TGCAGCCAACGGGGGGCCAATGAGCAGTTCTTC. Its translation: CSQRGANEQFF. This chain connects TRBV29-1 to TRBJ2-1; D is possibly TRBD2 (7 bases). Trimming took off 8 bases at V and 6 bases at J, with 11 bases between the two ends. Germline V gene sequence: CDR1 SQVTM, CDR2 ANQGSEA. The CDR3 sequence is 11 residues long.